This T cell receptor beta chain is drawn from a study of cytomegalovirus exposure and HLA in healthy donors. On the study more broadly: Later analysis reported that the roughly 130 validation repertoires shared the platform of the 650 to 700 first-cohort repertoires.

Study-wide results and limits: Overall, approximately 150 TCR beta chains were annotated as cytomegalovirus-associated. Within the 95 to 150 validation repertoires, first-cohort TCR clusters tended to co-occur, according to a later analysis.

The germline gives CDR1 MNHEY, CDR2 SMNVEV (reference sequence). CDR3 length equals 16 residues. With V trimmed by 3 bases and J by 13 bases, 11 bases remained unmatched. The protocol was immunoSEQ multiplex PCR, while the TCRdb copy is restricted to in-frame clones and leaves out a portion. Of over 200,000 clones listed, 70% to 90% are singletons. In its sample, this clone was seen once. Antigen unknown. The sequenced sample consisted of PBMCs. The chain couples TRBV27 to TRBJ2-1; TRBD2 matches 14 bases. The sequence was collected from a woman aged 18-29 years in good health and CMV-seronegative. The CDR3 DNA follows: TGTGCCAGCAGTTTTGGGGGACTAGCGGGAGCAGGTCCCCAGTTCTTC. Translating it yields CASSFGGLAGAGPQFF.